Reported below is one TCR beta chain. Antigen unknown. This entry comes from a study of cytomegalovirus exposure and HLA in healthy donors. Germline assignment: CDR1 SEHNR and CDR2 FQNEAQ (reference sequence). The CDR3 sequence is 12 residues long. V was shortened by 5 bases and J by 11 bases, with 10 bases between the two germline ends. Amplification used 60 Vbeta primers and 13 Jbeta primers. Generated by immunoSEQ multiplex PCR, the TCRdb table keeps only in-frame clones and is missing some. The data show 150,000 to 200,000 clones, about 81% seen once. Whole-study findings and limits: Later analysis suggested most CMV-associated TCR beta chains were HLA-restricted.

The receptor was isolated from a woman under 30 in good health and CMV-seronegative. What was sequenced was PBMCs. This sequence joins TRBV7-9 and TRBJ1-6; D gene ambiguous. Here the CDR3 DNA reads TGTGCCAGCAGCACTAGTTTAGCACCCCTCCACTTT. Encoded protein: CASSTSLAPLHF.